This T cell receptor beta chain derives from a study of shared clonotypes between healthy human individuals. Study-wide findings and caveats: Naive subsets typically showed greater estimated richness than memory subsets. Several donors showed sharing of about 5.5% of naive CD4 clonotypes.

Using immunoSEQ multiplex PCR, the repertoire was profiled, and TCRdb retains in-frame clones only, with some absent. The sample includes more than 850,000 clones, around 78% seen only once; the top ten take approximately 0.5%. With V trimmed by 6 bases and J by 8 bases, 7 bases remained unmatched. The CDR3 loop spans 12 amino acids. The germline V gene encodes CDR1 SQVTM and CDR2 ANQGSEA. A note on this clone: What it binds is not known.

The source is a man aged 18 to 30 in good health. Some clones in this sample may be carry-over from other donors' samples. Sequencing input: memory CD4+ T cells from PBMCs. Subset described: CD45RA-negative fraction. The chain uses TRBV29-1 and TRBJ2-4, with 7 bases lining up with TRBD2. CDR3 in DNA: TGCAGCGTCAAGGGCGGGAGTGACATTCAGTACTTC. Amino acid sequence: CSVKGGSDIQYF. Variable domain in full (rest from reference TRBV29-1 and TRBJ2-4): SAVISQKPSRDICQRGTSLTIQCQVDSQVTMMFWYRQQPGQSLTLIATANQGSEATYESGFVIDKFPISRPNLTFSTLTVSNMSPEDSSIYLCSVKGGSDIQYFGAGTRLSVL.